This TCR beta chain was sequenced for a study of cytomegalovirus exposure and HLA in healthy donors. Study details: T cells numbering around 200 million yielded approximately 100 million unique TCR beta sequences in an earlier analysis. Study-level results: 164 TCR beta chains were listed as cytomegalovirus-associated. By HLA locus, TCR association rates varied in a later analysis, with DRB1 showing the most and HLA-C the fewest. As was reported, the HLA-A and HLA-B alleles of most subjects were accurately predicted from TCR beta sequences.

PCR was performed using 60 Vbeta and 13 Jbeta primers. Using immunoSEQ multiplex PCR, the repertoire was profiled, and TCRdb retains in-frame clones only, with some absent. This table has 130,000 or so clones, approximately 80% appearing once. As regards this clone: Antigen specificity is unknown.

Per the germline V gene, CDR1 is SGDLS and CDR2 is YYNGEE. The CDR3 has 15 residues. Trimming pared 2 bases from V and 3 bases from J, leaving 11 bases between. The sequencing sample was made of PBMCs. The V gene is TRBV9, the J gene TRBJ1-4; TRBD1 is a possible D gene (6 bases). The TCR originated in a man between 50 and 59 years old in good health and CMV-seronegative. CDR3 in amino acids: CASSVQGSANEKLFF. CDR3 nucleotides: TGTGCCAGCAGCGTGCAGGGGTCGGCTAATGAAAAACTGTTTTTT.